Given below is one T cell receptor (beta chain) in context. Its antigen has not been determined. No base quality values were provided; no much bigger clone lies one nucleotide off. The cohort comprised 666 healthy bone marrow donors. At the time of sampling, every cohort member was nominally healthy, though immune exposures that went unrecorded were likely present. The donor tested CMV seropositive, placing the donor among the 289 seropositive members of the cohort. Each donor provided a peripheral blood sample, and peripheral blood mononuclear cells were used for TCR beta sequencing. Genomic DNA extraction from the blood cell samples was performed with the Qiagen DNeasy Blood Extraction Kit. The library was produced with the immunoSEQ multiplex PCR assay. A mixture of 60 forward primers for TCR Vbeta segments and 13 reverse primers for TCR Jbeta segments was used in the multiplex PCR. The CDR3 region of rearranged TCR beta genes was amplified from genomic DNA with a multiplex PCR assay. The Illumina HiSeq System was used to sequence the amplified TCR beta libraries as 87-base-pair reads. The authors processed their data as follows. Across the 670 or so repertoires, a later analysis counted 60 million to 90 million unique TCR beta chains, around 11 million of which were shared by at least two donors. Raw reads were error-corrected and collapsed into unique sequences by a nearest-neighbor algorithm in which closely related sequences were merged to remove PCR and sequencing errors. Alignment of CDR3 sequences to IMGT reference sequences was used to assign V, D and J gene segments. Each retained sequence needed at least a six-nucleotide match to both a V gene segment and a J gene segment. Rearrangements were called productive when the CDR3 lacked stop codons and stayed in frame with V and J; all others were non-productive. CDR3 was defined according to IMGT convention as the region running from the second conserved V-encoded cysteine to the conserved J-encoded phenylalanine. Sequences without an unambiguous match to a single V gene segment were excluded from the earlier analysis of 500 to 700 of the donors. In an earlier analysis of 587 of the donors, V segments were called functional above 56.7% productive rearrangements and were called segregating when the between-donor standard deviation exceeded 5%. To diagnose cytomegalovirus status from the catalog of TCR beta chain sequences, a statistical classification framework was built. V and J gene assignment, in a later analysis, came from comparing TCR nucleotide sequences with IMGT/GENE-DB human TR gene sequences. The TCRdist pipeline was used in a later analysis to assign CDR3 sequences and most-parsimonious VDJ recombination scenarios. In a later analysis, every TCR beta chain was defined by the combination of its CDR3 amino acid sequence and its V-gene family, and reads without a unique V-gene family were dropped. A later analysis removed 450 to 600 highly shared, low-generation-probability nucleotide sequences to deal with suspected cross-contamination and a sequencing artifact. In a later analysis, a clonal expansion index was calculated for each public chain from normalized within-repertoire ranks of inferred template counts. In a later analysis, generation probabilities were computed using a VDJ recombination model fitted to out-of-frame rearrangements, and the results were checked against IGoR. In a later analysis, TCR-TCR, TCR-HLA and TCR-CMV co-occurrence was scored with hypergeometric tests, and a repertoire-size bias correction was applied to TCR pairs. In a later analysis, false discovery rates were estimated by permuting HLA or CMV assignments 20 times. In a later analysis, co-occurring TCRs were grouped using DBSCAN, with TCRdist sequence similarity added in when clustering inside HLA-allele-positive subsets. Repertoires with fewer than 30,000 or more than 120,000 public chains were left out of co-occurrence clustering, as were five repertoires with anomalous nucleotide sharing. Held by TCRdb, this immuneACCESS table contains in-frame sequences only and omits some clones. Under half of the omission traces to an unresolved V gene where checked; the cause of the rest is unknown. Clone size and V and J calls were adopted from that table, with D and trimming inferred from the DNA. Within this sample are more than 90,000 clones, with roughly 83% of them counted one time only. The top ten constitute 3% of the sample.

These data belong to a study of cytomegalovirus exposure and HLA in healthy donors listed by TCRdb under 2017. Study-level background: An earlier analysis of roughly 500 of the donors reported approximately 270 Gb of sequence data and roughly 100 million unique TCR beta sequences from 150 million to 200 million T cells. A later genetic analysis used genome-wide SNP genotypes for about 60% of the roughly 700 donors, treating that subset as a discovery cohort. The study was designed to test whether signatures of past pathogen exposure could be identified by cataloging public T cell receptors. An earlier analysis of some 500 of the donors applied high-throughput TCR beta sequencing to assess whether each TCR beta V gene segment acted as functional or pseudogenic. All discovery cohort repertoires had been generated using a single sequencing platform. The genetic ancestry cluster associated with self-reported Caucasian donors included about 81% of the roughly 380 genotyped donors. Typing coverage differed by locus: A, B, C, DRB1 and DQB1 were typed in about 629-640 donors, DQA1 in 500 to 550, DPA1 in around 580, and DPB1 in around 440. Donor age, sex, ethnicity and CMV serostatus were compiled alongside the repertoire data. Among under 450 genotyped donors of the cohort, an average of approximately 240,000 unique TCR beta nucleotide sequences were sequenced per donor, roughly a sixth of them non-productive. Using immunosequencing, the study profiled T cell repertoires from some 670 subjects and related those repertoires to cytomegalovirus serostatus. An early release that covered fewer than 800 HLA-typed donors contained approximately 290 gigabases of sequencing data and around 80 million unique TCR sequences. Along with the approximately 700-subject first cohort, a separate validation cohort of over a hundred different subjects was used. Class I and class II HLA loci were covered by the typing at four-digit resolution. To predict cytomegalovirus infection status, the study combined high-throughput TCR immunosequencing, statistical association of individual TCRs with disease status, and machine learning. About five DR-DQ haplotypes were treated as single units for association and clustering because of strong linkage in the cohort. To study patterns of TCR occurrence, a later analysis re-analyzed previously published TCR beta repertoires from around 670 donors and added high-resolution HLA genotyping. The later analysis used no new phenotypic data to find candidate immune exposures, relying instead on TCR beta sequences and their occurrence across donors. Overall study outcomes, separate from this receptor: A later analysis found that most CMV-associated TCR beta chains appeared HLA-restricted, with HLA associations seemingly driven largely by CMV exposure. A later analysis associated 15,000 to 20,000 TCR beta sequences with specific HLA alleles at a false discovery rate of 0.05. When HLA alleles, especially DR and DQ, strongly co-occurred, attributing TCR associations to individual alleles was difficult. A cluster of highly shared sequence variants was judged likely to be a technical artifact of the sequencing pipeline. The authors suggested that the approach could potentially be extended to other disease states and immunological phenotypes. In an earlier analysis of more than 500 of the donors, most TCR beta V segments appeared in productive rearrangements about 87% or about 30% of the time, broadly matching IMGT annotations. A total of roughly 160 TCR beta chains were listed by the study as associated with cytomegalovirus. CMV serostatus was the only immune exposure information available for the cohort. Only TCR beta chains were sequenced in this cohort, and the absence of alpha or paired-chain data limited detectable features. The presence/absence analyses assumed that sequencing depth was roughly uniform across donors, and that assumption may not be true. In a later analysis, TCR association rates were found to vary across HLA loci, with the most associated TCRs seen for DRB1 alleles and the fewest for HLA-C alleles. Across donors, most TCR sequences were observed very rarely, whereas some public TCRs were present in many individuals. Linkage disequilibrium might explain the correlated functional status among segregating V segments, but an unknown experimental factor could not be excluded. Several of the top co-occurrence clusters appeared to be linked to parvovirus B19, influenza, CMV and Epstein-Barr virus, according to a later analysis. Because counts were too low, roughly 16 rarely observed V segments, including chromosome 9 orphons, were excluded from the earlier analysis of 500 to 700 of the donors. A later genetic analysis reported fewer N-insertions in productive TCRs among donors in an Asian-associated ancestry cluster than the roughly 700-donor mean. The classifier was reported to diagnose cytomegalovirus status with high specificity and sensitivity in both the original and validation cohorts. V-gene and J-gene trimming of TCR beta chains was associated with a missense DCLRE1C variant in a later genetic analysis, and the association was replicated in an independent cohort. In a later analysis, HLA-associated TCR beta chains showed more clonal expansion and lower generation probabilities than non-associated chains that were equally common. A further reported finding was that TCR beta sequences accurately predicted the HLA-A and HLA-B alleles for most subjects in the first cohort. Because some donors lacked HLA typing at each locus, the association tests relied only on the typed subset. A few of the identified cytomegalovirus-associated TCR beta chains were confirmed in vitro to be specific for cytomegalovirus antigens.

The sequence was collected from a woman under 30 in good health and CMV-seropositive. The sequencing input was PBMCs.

CDR3 protein: CASSLGRGTTEAFF. The nucleotide sequence reads as follows: TGTGCCAGCAGTTTGGGTCGGGGAACCACTGAAGCTTTCTTT. Rearrangement joined TRBV27 to TRBJ1-1; no confident D gene assignment can be made. The CDR3 covers 14 residues, taking in both the cysteine and the phenylalanine. The retained sequence is limited to the CDR3, 42 bases, with the frame set at the first base. From the germline V gene (reference sequence), CDR1 is MNHEY and CDR2 is SMNVEV. The junction carries 12 bases between V and J, which are trimmed by 3 bases and 4 bases respectively.